The next 21 T cell receptor beta chains were all read from a single sample in a study of cytomegalovirus exposure and HLA in healthy donors. The PCR was carried out with 60 Vbeta primers and 13 Jbeta primers. Clones were sequenced by immunoSEQ multiplex PCR, and TCRdb holds only the in-frame ones, with some missing. There are 65,000 to 85,000 clones in the sample; around 10% occur only once, and over 20% lies in the top ten. The sequenced material came from PBMCs. These TCRs come from a man aged 55 to 70 in good health and CMV-seropositive.

This clone was observed a few times. The chain carries TRBV6-6 and TRBJ2-2, with TRBD1 matching over 12 bases. The CDR3 spans 14 residues. Germline CDR1 reads MNHNY; CDR2 reads SVGAGI (reference sequence). V shed 8 bases, J shed 7 bases, and the junction held 5 bases outside the gene matches. CDR3 nucleotides: TGTGCCAGCGGGGACAGGGGGCGCGGCGGGGAGCTGTTTTTT. This gives the protein CASGDRGRGGELFF.

The rearrangement joins TRBV4-1 to TRBJ2-1, with 10 bases that match TRBD1. The V and J ends lost 3 bases and 8 bases, in that order; junction bases with no gene match: 4. From germline, CDR1 is MGHRA and CDR2 YSYEKL. The CDR3 spans 14 residues. The CDR3 region has the DNA TGCGCCAGCAGCCAGGGACAGGGGCGGTATGAGCAGTTCTTC. Translation: CASSQGQGRYEQFF.

This chain links TRBV6-5 with TRBJ1-1; a weak D match, TRBD1 (6 bases). V lost 7 bases to trimming and J lost 1 base, with 13 bases between them. Looked up from germline, CDR1 is MNHEY and CDR2 is SVGAGI. The CDR3 covers 14 residues. CDR3 residues: CASNLGTSNTEAFF. The DNA of the CDR3 is TGTGCCAGCAACCTTGGGACATCGAACACTGAAGCTTTCTTT.

The rearrangement joins TRBV6-1 to TRBJ1-1, with 7 bases aligning to TRBD1. From germline, CDR1 is MNHNS and CDR2 SASEGT. The J segment lost 1 base and the V segment lost 5 bases, leaving 4 bases of the junction unmatched. The CDR3 extends over 14 amino acids. CDR3 DNA: TGTGCCAGCAGTACAGGGGATTGGAACACTGAAGCTTTCTTT. Translating it yields CASSTGDWNTEAFF.

As to this clone: Different DNA sequences within this sample yield the same CDR3. This sequence joins TRBV30 and TRBJ1-5; D might be TRBD1 (6 bases). V was shortened by 0 bases and J by 5 bases, with 8 bases between the two germline ends. Germline lookup yields CDR1 GTSNPN and CDR2 SVGIG (reference sequence). This CDR3 contains 13 residues. CDR3 protein: CAWSVSGDQPQHF. The CDR3 DNA is TGTGCCTGGAGTGTATCAGGGGATCAGCCCCAGCATTTT.

The chain combines TRBV7-5 with TRBJ1-5; the table's D gene call, TRBD1, was not cross checked with the DNA. TRBV7-5 is a pseudogene segment. This CDR3 has 15 residues. The CDR3: CARSLTGHSNQPQHF. In DNA form, the CDR3 reads TGTGCCAGAAGCCTAACGGGACATTCCAATCAGCCCCAGCATTTT.

The V call is TRBV5-1, the J call TRBJ2-5; D uncertain. This CDR3 contains 12 residues. CDR1 and CDR2 (germline): SGHRS, YFSETQ. Trimming cost V 0 bases and J 5 bases, with 5 bases left between them. CDR3 loop: CASSLAIETQYF. The CDR3 coding sequence is TGCGCCAGCAGCTTGGCCATTGAGACCCAGTACTTC.

This clone occurred a few times. The rearrangement uses TRBV2 and TRBJ2-5; 8 bases align to TRBD2. V shed 6 bases, J shed 3 bases, and the junction held 3 bases outside the gene matches. Germline V CDR1 and CDR2: SNHLY, FYNNEI. The CDR3 is 13 residues long. For the CDR3, the DNA is TGTGCCAGCAGGCGGGGGGAGGAAGAGACCCAGTACTTC. Translation gives CASRRGEEETQYF. The complete variable domain, with remaining parts taken from reference TRBV2 and TRBJ2-5, reads EPEVTQTPSHQVTQMGQEVILRCVPISNHLYFYWYRQILGQKVEFLVSFYNNEISEKSEIFDDQFSVERPDGSNFTLKIRSTKLEDSAMYFCASRRGEEETQYFGPGTRLLVL.

This clone was counted a few times. V usage is TRBV18 and J usage is TRBJ1-3; TRBD1 agrees at 8 bases. Germline CDR1 reads KGHSH; CDR2 reads LQKENI. The CDR3 runs to 14 residues. The V segment lost 3 bases and the J segment 5 bases; nucleotides outside the gene matches: 3. DNA for the CDR3: TGTGCCAGCTCACCGGACAGGGTCAGAAACACCATATATTTT. Protein product: CASSPDRVRNTIYF.

In its sample, this clone was seen a few times. This chain links TRBV6-1 with TRBJ1-1, with 8 positions matching TRBD1. V trimming: 3 bases; J trimming: 1 base; junction bases outside the gene matches: 4. This CDR3 region has 15 residues. The germline CDR1 and CDR2 sequences are MNHNS and SASEGT. The CDR3 DNA is TGTGCCAGCAGTGACAGGGGGCAGGAGAACACTGAAGCTTTCTTT. This encodes CASSDRGQENTEAFF.

The chain combines TRBV5-4 with TRBJ2-5; 9 bases fit TRBD2. Germline values: CDR1 SGHNT, CDR2 YYREEE (reference sequence). The CDR3 is 18 amino acids. The V gene end was trimmed by 0 bases and the J gene end by 5 bases; junction bases not matched to a gene: 14. CDR3 sequence (DNA): TGTGCCAGCAGCTTGGGAGATGGTAGCGGGAGCCGGGGGGAGACCCAGTACTTC. This sequence encodes CASSLGDGSGSRGETQYF.

The CDR3 DNA reads as TGTGCCAGCAGCTTACTCCGAGGGGAGACCCAGTACTTC. Residues: CASSLLRGETQYF. The chain joins TRBV7-2 to TRBJ2-5; D perhaps matches TRBD2 (5 bases). The CDR3 covers 13 residues. The germline gives CDR1 SGHTA, CDR2 FQGNSA. V was trimmed by 2 bases and J by 5 bases, leaving 9 bases between them. Drawing the rest from reference TRBV7-2 and TRBJ2-5, the complete variable domain is GAGVSQSPSNKVTEKGKDVELRCDPISGHTALYWYRQSLGQGLEFLIYFQGNSAPDKSGLPSDRFSAERTGGSVSTLTIQRTQQEDSAVYLCASSLLRGETQYFGPGTRLLVL.

The rearrangement uses TRBV27 and TRBJ1-4; no firm D call. Germline values: CDR1 MNHEY, CDR2 SMNVEV (reference sequence). The germline V and J ends were trimmed by 3 bases and 6 bases, with 14 bases remaining between them. This CDR3 is built from 15 residues. The CDR3 sequence is CASSLGPSRDEKLFF. CDR3 nucleotides: TGTGCCAGCAGTTTGGGCCCGAGTCGCGATGAAAAACTGTTTTTT.

This clone was counted a few times. The V call is TRBV7-8, the J call TRBJ1-3; D is unresolved. Trimming removed 8 bases at V and 4 bases at J, with 18 bases between. Germline CDR1 is SGHVS and CDR2 is FQNEAQ. This CDR3 contains 15 residues. The CDR3 coding sequence is TGTGCCAGCGGGCTCCACGGGGTGTCCGGAAACACCATATATTTT. Protein sequence: CASGLHGVSGNTIYF.

The chain is built from TRBV11-2 and TRBJ2-7; TRBD2 matches 12 bases. The germline CDR1 and CDR2 sequences are SGHAT and FQNNGV. CDR3 length equals 15 residues. V trimming: 8 bases; J trimming: 3 bases; junction bases outside the gene matches: 8. CDR3 protein: CASRTSGITVYEQYF. The CDR3 bases are TGTGCCAGCCGGACTAGCGGGATTACTGTCTACGAGCAGTACTTC.

This clone was counted a few times. This chain uses TRBV30 with TRBJ2-5, with 14 bases fitting TRBD2. With 5 bases clipped from V and 5 bases from J, the junction kept 7 bases outside the gene matches. CDR3 length: 15 amino acids. CDR1 and CDR2 (germline): GTSNPN, SVGIG (reference sequence). CDR3 amino acids: CAWAPGLAGVETQYF. DNA of the CDR3: TGTGCCTGGGCGCCGGGACTAGCGGGAGTTGAGACCCAGTACTTC.

The chain is built from TRBV9 and TRBJ1-2; TRBD1 matches at 9 bases. CDR1 and CDR2 from the germline V gene are SGDLS and YYNGEE. This CDR3 is built from 17 residues. Unmatched junction bases numbered 13, after V lost 4 bases and J lost 3 bases. The CDR3 is CASSLETGGFGDYGYTF. Written as DNA, the CDR3 is TGTGCCAGCAGCCTAGAGACAGGGGGGTTTGGGGACTATGGCTACACCTTC.

The V and J genes are TRBV14 and TRBJ2-5; D perhaps matches TRBD2 (5 bases). This CDR3 region has 15 residues. Germline lookup yields CDR1 SGHDN and CDR2 FVKESK. Trimming took 0 bases from V and 4 from J, leaving 12 bases between them. CDR3 in DNA: TGTGCCAGCAGCCAAGATTGGCGCGGAGGAGAGACCCAGTACTTC. This gives the protein CASSQDWRGGETQYF. The whole variable domain, remainder taken from reference TRBV14 and TRBJ2-5, is EAGVTQFPSHSVIEKGQTVTLRCDPISGHDNLYWYRRVMGKEIKFLLHFVKESKQDESGMPNNRFLAERTGGTYSTLKVQPAELEDSGVYFCASSQDWRGGETQYFGPGTRLLVL.

This clone was picked up a small number of times. The V and J genes are TRBV19 and TRBJ1-5, with D unresolved. Trimming cost V 4 bases and J 3 bases, with 16 bases left between them. The length of the CDR3 is 16 residues. CDR1 is LNHDA and CDR2 is SQIVND in the germline V gene (reference sequence). CDR3 amino acids: CASSRRAPKSNQPQHF. CDR3 DNA sequence: TGTGCCAGTAGTAGGAGGGCGCCGAAGTCCAATCAGCCCCAGCATTTT.

V and J are TRBV11-1 and TRBJ2-2; 9 nucleotides agree with TRBD2. CDR1 SGHAT and CDR2 FQDESV come from the germline V gene (reference sequence). The CDR3 is made up of 16 amino acids. V was clipped by 4 bases and J by 4 bases; unmatched bases: 7. This CDR3 reads CASSSFRLAVTGELFF. The CDR3 coding sequence is TGTGCCAGCAGCTCGTTTCGACTAGCGGTCACCGGGGAGCTGTTTTTT.

The V gene is TRBV30, the J gene TRBJ2-2; 11 nucleotides match TRBD2. Germline values: CDR1 GTSNPN, CDR2 SVGIG (reference sequence). The CDR3 spans 16 residues. Trimming at V came to 5 bases and at J to 7 bases, leaving 12 bases not matched to a gene. In DNA, the CDR3 is TGTGCCTGGGGGGGGGCTAGCGGGGGGAGGGACGGGGAGCTGTTTTTT. Encoded protein: CAWGGASGGRDGELFF. Using reference TRBV30 and TRBJ2-2 for the parts outside the CDR3, the full variable domain is SQTIHQWPATLVQPVGSPLSLECTVEGTSNPNLYWYRQAAGRGLQLLFYSVGIGQISSEVPQNLSASRPQDRQFILSSKKLLLSDSGFYLCAWGGASGGRDGELFFGEGSRLTVL.